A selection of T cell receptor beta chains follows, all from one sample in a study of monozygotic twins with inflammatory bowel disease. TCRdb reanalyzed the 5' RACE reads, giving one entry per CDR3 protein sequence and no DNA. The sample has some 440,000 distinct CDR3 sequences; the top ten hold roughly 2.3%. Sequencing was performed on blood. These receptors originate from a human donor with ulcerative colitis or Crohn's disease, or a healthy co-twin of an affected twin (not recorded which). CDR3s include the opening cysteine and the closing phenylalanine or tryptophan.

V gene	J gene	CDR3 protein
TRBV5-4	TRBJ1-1	CASSLYATEAFF
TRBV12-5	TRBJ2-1	CASGPALGEQFF
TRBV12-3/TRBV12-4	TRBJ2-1	CASSSARILFF
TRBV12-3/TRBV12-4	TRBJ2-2	CASSRPSGRVIGELFF
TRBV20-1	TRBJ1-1	CSAVSQGRANTEAFF
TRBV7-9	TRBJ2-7	CASSLCLAGEPCEQYF
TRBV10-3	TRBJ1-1	CAISGTVTNTEAFF
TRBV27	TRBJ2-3	CASEALAGGRGITDTQYF
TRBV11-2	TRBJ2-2	CASSFLSVAFGELFF
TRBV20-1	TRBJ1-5	CSARGGRHSNQPQHF
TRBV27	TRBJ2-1	CASSLQPSGPTYNEQFF
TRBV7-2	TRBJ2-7	CASSSSSGSYFPEQYF
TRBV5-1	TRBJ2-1	CASSTSGVAPFNEQFF
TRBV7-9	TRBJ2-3	CASSVLAIQKDTQYF
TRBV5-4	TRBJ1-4	CASSLPTGGNEKLFF
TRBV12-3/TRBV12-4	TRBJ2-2	CASILAGGPGTGELFF
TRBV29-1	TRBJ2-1	CSVEGWTGVYNEQFF
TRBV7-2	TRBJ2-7	CASSLVQGAYEQYF
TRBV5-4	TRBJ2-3	CAITPPPGGRVDTQYF
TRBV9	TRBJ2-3	CASSREWSTDTQYF
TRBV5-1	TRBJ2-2	CASSLGLVPTGELFF
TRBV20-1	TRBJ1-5	CSAREGRDSNQPQHF
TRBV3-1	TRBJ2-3	CASSPGDRPDTDTQYF
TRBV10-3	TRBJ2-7	CAISEFLGQGREQYF
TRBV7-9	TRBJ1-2	CASSTDGGYTF
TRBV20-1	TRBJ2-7	CSARDLLSSGSHYEQYF
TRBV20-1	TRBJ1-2	CSAVGEEVGYTF
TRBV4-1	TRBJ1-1	CASRGTEGEGFF
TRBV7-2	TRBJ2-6	CASSLQGSAGANVLTF
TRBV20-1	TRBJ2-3	CSASPRVLPDTQYF
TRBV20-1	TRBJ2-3	CSAKSGLSTDTQYF
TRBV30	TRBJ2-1	CTWSVREGEQFF
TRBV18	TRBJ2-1	CASSRLAGGGDNEQFF
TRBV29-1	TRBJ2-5	CSVESSGVQETQYF